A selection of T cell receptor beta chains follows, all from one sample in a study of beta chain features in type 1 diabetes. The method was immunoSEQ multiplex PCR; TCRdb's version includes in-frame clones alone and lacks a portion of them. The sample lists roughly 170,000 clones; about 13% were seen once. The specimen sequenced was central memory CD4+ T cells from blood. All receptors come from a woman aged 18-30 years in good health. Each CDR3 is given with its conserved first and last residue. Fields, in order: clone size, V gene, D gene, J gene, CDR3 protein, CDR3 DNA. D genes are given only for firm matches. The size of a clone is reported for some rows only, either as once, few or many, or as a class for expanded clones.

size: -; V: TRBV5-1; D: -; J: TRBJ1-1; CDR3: CASRPHTGPEAFF; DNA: TGCGCCAGCAGACCACACACAGGGCCTGAAGCTTTCTTT
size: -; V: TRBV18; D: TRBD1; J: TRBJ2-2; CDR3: CASSSDRLKTGELFF; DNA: TGTGCCAGCTCCTCGGACAGGCTGAAGACCGGGGAGCTGTTTTTT
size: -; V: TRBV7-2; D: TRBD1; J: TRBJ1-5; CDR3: CASSSQGGSNQPQHF; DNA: TGTGCCAGCAGCTCCCAAGGGGGCTCGAATCAGCCCCAGCATTTT
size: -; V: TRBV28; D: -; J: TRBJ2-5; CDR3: CASSLSWPQETQYF; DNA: TGTGCCAGCAGTTTAAGTTGGCCGCAAGAGACCCAGTACTTC
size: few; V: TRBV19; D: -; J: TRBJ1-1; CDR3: CASSLTIPITEAFF; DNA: TGTGCCAGTAGCTTGACAATCCCCATTACTGAAGCTTTCTTT
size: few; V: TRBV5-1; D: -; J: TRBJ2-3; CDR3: CASSPRQTDTQYF; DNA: TGCGCCAGCAGCCCTCGACAGACAGATACGCAGTATTTT
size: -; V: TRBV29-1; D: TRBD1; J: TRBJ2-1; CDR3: CSVEGTGSYNEQFF; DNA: TGCAGCGTTGAGGGGACAGGTTCCTACAATGAGCAGTTCTTC
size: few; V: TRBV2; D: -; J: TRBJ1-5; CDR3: CASTTTAPGQPQHF; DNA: TGTGCCAGCACAACGACGGCCCCGGGACAGCCCCAGCATTTT
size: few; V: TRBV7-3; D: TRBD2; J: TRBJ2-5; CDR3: CASSRTSGEQETQYF; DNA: TGTGCCAGCAGCAGGACTAGCGGAGAACAAGAGACCCAGTACTTC
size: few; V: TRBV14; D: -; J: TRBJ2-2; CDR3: CASSRLVNTGELFF; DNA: TGTGCCAGCAGCCGACTAGTCAACACCGGGGAGCTGTTTTTT
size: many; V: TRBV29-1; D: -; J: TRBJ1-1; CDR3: CSVEVPILNTEAFF; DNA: TGCAGCGTTGAAGTTCCAATTTTGAACACTGAAGCTTTCTTT
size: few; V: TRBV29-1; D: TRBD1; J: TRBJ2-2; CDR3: CSVDGQGGYTGELFF; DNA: TGCAGCGTTGACGGACAGGGGGGATACACCGGGGAGCTGTTTTTT
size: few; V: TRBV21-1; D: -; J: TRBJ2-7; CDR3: CASSTPSSEGVSYEQYF; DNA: TGTGCCAGCAGCACCCCTAGTTCGGAGGGAGTATCCTACGAGCAGTACTTC
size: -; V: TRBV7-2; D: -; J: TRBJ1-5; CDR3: CASSFAAGANQPQHF; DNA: TGTGCCAGCAGCTTTGCGGCAGGGGCAAATCAGCCCCAGCATTTT
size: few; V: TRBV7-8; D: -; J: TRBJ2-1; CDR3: CASSSLWGEQFF; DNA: TGTGCCAGCAGCTCACTATGGGGCGAGCAGTTCTTC
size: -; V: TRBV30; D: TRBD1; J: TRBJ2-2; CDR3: CAWSSGTGSTGELFF; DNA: TGTGCCTGGAGCTCCGGGACAGGGAGCACCGGGGAGCTGTTTTTT
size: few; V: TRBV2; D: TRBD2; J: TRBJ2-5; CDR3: CASSELAGETQYF; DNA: TGTGCCAGCAGTGAACTAGCGGGAGAGACCCAGTACTTC
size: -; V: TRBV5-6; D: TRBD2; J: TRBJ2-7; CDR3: CASSLAGGKSSYEQYF; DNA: TGTGCCAGCAGCTTGGCGGGGGGGAAGAGCTCCTACGAGCAGTACTTC
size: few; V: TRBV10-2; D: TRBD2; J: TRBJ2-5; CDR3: CASRLAGGRQETQYF; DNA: TGCGCCAGCAGACTAGCGGGAGGGCGTCAAGAGACCCAGTACTTC
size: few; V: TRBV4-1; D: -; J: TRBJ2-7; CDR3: CASSPTDMGLASSYEQYF; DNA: TGCGCCAGCAGCCCTACCGACATGGGGCTAGCGAGCTCCTACGAGCAGTACTTC
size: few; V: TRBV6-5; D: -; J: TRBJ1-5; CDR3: CASSADYSNQPQHF; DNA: TGTGCCAGCAGTGCGGATTATAGCAATCAGCCCCAGCATTTT
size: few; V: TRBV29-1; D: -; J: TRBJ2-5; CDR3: CSVEPYSLQETQYF; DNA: TGCAGCGTCGAACCATACAGTTTACAAGAGACCCAGTACTTC
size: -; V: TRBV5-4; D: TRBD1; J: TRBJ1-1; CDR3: CASSSDRGDTEAFF; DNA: TGTGCCAGCAGCAGCGACAGGGGCGACACTGAAGCTTTCTTT
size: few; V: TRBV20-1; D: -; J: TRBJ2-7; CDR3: CSAREEVQYF; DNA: TGCAGTGCTAGAGAGGAGGTGCAGTACTTC
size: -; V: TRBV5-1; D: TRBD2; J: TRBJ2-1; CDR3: CASSGLAGDNEQFF; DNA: TGCGCCAGCAGCGGACTAGCGGGGGACAATGAGCAGTTCTTC
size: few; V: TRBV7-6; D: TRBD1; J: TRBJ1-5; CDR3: CASSLESGGRQPQHF; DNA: TGTGCCAGCAGCTTAGAATCAGGGGGCCGACAGCCCCAGCATTTT
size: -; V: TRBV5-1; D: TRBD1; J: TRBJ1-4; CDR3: CASSPTQGVSTNEKLFF; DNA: TGCGCCAGCAGCCCCACACAGGGGGTGTCAACTAATGAAAAACTGTTTTTT
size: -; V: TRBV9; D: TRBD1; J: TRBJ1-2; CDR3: CASGQDYGYTF; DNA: TGTGCCAGCGGACAGGACTATGGCTACACCTTC
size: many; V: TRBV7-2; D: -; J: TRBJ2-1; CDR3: CASSPYAATAYNEQFF; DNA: TGTGCCAGCAGCCCTTACGCGGCCACGGCCTACAATGAGCAGTTCTTC
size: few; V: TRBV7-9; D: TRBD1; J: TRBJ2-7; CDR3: CASSQTGDEQYF; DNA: TGTGCCAGCAGCCAAACAGGGGACGAGCAGTACTTC
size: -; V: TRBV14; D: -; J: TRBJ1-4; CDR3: CASSQGRKLFF; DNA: TGTGCCAGCAGCCAAGGGCGGAAACTGTTTTTT
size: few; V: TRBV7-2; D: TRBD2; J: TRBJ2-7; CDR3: CASSFGLGEGEQYF; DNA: TGTGCCAGCAGCTTTGGCCTCGGGGAGGGCGAGCAGTACTTC
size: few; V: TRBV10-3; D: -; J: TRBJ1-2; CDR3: CATQAGRATYGYTF; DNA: TGTGCCACCCAGGCCGGCAGGGCCACCTATGGCTACACCTTC
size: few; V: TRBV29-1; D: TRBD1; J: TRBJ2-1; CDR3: CSDPQGAIYNEQFF; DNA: TGCAGCGATCCACAGGGGGCAATCTACAATGAGCAGTTCTTC
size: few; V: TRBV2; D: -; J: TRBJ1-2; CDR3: CASSEDPGVPNYGYTF; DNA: TGTGCCAGCAGTGAAGACCCAGGTGTACCTAACTATGGCTACACCTTC
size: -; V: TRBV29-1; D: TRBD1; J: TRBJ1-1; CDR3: CSGEKGGQGTTEAFF; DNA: TGCAGCGGGGAGAAAGGGGGACAGGGGACCACTGAAGCTTTCTTT